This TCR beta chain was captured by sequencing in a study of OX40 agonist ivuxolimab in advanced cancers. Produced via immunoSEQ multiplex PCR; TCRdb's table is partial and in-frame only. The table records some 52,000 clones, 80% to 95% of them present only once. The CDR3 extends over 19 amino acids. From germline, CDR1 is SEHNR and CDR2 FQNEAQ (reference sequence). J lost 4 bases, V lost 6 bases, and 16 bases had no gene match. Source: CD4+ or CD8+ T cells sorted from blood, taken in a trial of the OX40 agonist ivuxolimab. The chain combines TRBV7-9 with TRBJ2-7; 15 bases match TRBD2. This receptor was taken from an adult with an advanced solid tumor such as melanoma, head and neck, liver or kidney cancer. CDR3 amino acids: CASSSTGTSGRPARYEQYF. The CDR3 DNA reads TGTGCCAGCAGTTCAACCGGGACTAGCGGGAGGCCTGCTCGGTACGAGCAGTACTTC.